These 26 T cell receptor beta chains came from one sample sequenced in a study of cytomegalovirus exposure and HLA in healthy donors. The PCR had 60 Vbeta and 13 Jbeta primers. Using immunoSEQ multiplex PCR, the repertoire was profiled, and TCRdb retains in-frame clones only, with some absent. Among about 120,000 clones listed, about 83% were seen once. The sequencing sample was made of PBMCs. Every receptor here comes from a woman aged 40 to 55 in good health and CMV-seropositive.

The rearrangement uses TRBV5-1 and TRBJ2-3; D not certain. V lost 5 bases to trimming and J lost 6 bases, with 10 bases between them. This CDR3 contains 12 residues. Germline CDR1 is SGHRS and CDR2 is YFSETQ. CDR3 DNA sequence: TGCGCCAGCAGACTCAGCGAGGATACGCAGTATTTT. Translating gives CASRLSEDTQYF.

The chain recombines TRBV4-3 with TRBJ2-2, with 9 bases aligning to TRBD2. Germline-derived CDR1 and CDR2 are LGHNA and YSLEER. The V segment lost 0 bases and the J segment 7 bases; nucleotides outside the gene matches: 9. The CDR3 loop spans 17 amino acids. The CDR3 DNA reads TGCGCCAGCAGCCAAGATTCACTAGCGGGCTCGGGCGGGGAGCTGTTTTTT. Protein product: CASSQDSLAGSGGELFF.

To note about this clone: This same CDR3 is encoded by further DNA sequences in the sample. The gene calls are TRBV7-2 and TRBJ2-1, with D possibly being TRBD2 (7 bases). Germline CDR1 SGHTA, CDR2 FQGNSA. Trimming stripped 0 bases from V and 4 bases from J, with 10 bases between. The CDR3 consists of 15 residues. CDR3 in DNA: TGTGCCAGCAGCTTAGCGGGGGGGCCGTACAATGAGCAGTTCTTC. This translates into CASSLAGGPYNEQFF.

The rearrangement joins TRBV11-2 to TRBJ2-7, with 8 bases that match TRBD2. This CDR3 is built from 15 residues. V trimming: 0 bases; J trimming: 2 bases; junction bases outside the gene matches: 3. Per germline, CDR1 SGHAT and CDR2 FQNNGV. CDR3 coding DNA: TGTGCCAGCAGCTTAGACGGGGGGGGGACCTACGAGCAGTACTTC. This translates into CASSLDGGGTYEQYF.

This clone came up once. The chain combines TRBV7-2 with TRBJ1-5; a possible D gene is TRBD1 (5 bases). Looked up from germline, CDR1 is SGHTA and CDR2 is FQGNSA. Trimming pared 4 bases from V and 4 bases from J, leaving 14 bases between. CDR3 length: 15 residues. The chain's CDR3 is CASSSTSQGNQPQHF. CDR3 DNA: TGTGCCAGCAGCTCTACCTCGCAGGGAAATCAGCCCCAGCATTTT.

The rearrangement uses TRBV2 and TRBJ2-7, with TRBD1 matching 8 bases. This CDR3 region has 14 residues. From germline, CDR1 is SNHLY and CDR2 FYNNEI. The junction had 3 bases not matched to a gene; V was cut back by 3 bases and J by 2 bases. The CDR3 loop reads CASSDGQGAYEQYF. The DNA of the CDR3 is TGTGCCAGCAGTGACGGACAGGGTGCCTACGAGCAGTACTTC. The full variable domain, in which reference TRBV2 and TRBJ2-7 provide the parts outside the CDR3, is EPEVTQTPSHQVTQMGQEVILRCVPISNHLYFYWYRQILGQKVEFLVSFYNNEISEKSEIFDDQFSVERPDGSNFTLKIRSTKLEDSAMYFCASSDGQGAYEQYFGPGTRLTVT.

The V call is TRBV4-2, the J call TRBJ2-1, with 7 bases that match TRBD1. CDR1 is LGHNA, CDR2 YNFKEQ, per germline. Trimming removed 2 bases from V and 4 bases from J; junction bases left unmatched: 14. The CDR3 totals 18 residues. The DNA of the CDR3 is TGTGCCAGCAGCCAACCTCCCCGCCGGGACAGCCTATACAATGAGCAGTTCTTC. Translating it yields CASSQPPRRDSLYNEQFF.

This chain uses TRBV5-1 with TRBJ1-6; D is perhaps TRBD1 (5 bases). Trimming took 2 bases from V and 5 from J, leaving 11 bases between them. Germline V CDR1 and CDR2: SGHRS, YFSETQ. The CDR3 length is 15 residues. CDR3 in amino acids: CASSLEGADNSPLHF. The CDR3 coding sequence is TGCGCCAGCAGCTTAGAAGGGGCTGATAATTCACCCCTCCACTTT.

This clone was counted once. The chain is built from TRBV5-1 and TRBJ1-1; 9 bases agree with TRBD1. CDR3 length equals 17 residues. V shed 4 bases, J shed 0 bases, and the junction held 10 bases outside the gene matches. Germline V gene sequence: CDR1 SGHRS, CDR2 YFSETQ. The CDR3 bases are TGCGCCAGCAGCCTAATGGGACAGGGAATCATGAACACTGAAGCTTTCTTT. Translation gives CASSLMGQGIMNTEAFF.

The rearrangement joins TRBV30 to TRBJ2-5; 9 positions match TRBD2. The DNA end lines up better with TRBJ2-7; the J call may be wrong. In germline, CDR1 is GTSNPN, CDR2 SVGIG (reference sequence). The CDR3 has 15 amino acids. CDR3 in amino acids: CAWTAERGASYEQYF. CDR3 coding DNA: TGTGCCTGGACCGCCGAGCGGGGGGCCTCCTACGAGCAGTACTTC.

This chain links TRBV19 with TRBJ1-3; D gene ambiguous. This CDR3 has 16 residues. Between the trimmed V and J ends, which lost 3 bases and 2 bases, there was a span of 14 bases. Germline V CDR1 and CDR2: LNHDA, SQIVND (reference sequence). The CDR3 DNA follows: TGTGCCAGTAGTATGGGCAGCACCTCCCCTGGAAACACCATATATTTT. It encodes CASSMGSTSPGNTIYF.

This chain connects TRBV6-5 to TRBJ2-7; TRBD2 aligns across 8 bases. Looked up from germline, CDR1 is MNHEY and CDR2 is SVGAGI. The length of the CDR3 is 13 residues. Trimming at V came to 8 bases and at J to 3 bases, leaving 6 bases not matched to a gene. In DNA, the CDR3 is TGTGCCAGCCGCCTAGGGACTAGCTACGAGCAGTACTTC. Amino acid sequence: CASRLGTSYEQYF.

This clone was counted between two and nine times. The chain is built from TRBV2 and TRBJ2-1, with TRBD2 matching over 10 bases. CDR3 length equals 15 residues. Germline assignment: CDR1 SNHLY and CDR2 FYNNEI. V shed 7 bases, J shed 4 bases, and the junction held 7 bases outside the gene matches. Written as DNA, the CDR3 is TGTGCCAGCATGGCGACTAGCGGGTATTACAATGAGCAGTTCTTC. It yields the protein CASMATSGYYNEQFF.

The chain couples TRBV19 to TRBJ2-7; 7 positions match TRBD2. Looked up from germline, CDR1 is LNHDA and CDR2 is SQIVND (reference sequence). V was pared by 5 bases and J by 2 bases, with 3 bases of the junction left unmatched. The CDR3 consists of 13 residues. Here the CDR3 DNA reads TGTGCCAGTAGTCGGGGGGAGACCTACGAGCAGTACTTC. Protein sequence: CASSRGETYEQYF.

J is TRBJ2-2 and V is TRBV19; 12 bases match TRBD2. Germline assignment: CDR1 LNHDA and CDR2 SQIVND (reference sequence). V dropped 11 bases and J dropped 7; count of bases not matched to a gene: 8. The CDR3 sequence is 14 residues long. The CDR3 DNA follows: TGTGCCGTAGGACTAGCGGGAATATTCGGGGAGCTGTTTTTT. Its translation: CAVGLAGIFGELFF.

The rearrangement joins TRBV19 to TRBJ2-1, with no clear D. The CDR3 totals 13 residues. Per the germline V gene, CDR1 is LNHDA and CDR2 is SQIVND (reference sequence). Trimming stripped 3 bases from V and 5 bases from J, with 8 bases between. CDR3 residues: CASSIGQNNEQFF. The CDR3 DNA is TGTGCCAGTAGTATCGGTCAAAACAATGAGCAGTTCTTC.

The rearrangement links TRBV5-6 to TRBJ1-2, with TRBD1 identical over 7 bases. Unmatched junction bases numbered 8, after V lost 4 bases and J lost 8 bases. Looked up from germline, CDR1 is SGHDT and CDR2 is YYEEEE. This CDR3 is 13 amino acids long. The DNA of the CDR3 is TGTGCCAGCAGCCCGCAGGGGGTGGTAGGCTACACCTTC. It specifies CASSPQGVVGYTF. Full variable domain (missing parts from reference TRBV5-6 and TRBJ1-2): DAGVTQSPTHLIKTRGQQVTLRCSPKSGHDTVSWYQQALGQGPQFIFQYYEEEERQRGNFPDRFSGHQFPNYSSELNVNALLLGDSALYLCASSPQGVVGYTFGSGTRLTVV.

This clone was seen just once. The chain links TRBV10-3 to TRBJ2-7; 10 bases agree with TRBD1. Germline assignment: CDR1 ENHRY and CDR2 SYGVKD. J lost 5 bases, V lost 6 bases, and 10 bases had no gene match. The CDR3 has 15 amino acids. The CDR3, as DNA: TGTGCCATCAGCGCTGGAGCCGGGACAGGGGACGAGCAGTACTTC. As protein: CAISAGAGTGDEQYF.

The rearrangement links TRBV27 to TRBJ1-5, with unresolved D. This CDR3 contains 13 residues. The V gene's germline CDR1 is MNHEY and CDR2 SMNVEV (reference sequence). V lost 2 bases and J 5 bases, leaving 7 bases between the germline ends. The CDR3 loop is CASSLVIDQPQHF. CDR3 DNA sequence: TGTGCCAGCAGTTTAGTTATAGATCAGCCCCAGCATTTT.

The CDR3 sequence is CATSRGTGGGYTF. The CDR3 region has the DNA TGTGCCACCAGCAGAGGGACAGGGGGTGGCTACACCTTC. The chain combines TRBV15 with TRBJ1-2, with 10 bases identical to TRBD1. The CDR3 spans 13 residues. With V trimmed by 1 base and J by 7 bases, 0 bases remained unmatched. Germline V gene lookup returns CDR1 LNHNV and CDR2 YYDKDF (reference sequence).

The V call is TRBV6-5, the J call TRBJ1-5; D is perhaps TRBD1 (5 bases). Germline-derived CDR1 and CDR2 are MNHEY and SVGAGI. V lost 4 bases, J lost 5 bases, and 6 bases lay in between. This CDR3 comprises 12 residues. Written as DNA, the CDR3 is TGTGCCAGCAGTTCACAGGATCAGCCCCAGCATTTT. It yields the protein CASSSQDQPQHF.

The chain recombines TRBV4-3 with TRBJ2-5, with TRBD1 identical over 9 bases. The DNA end favors TRBJ2-7, so the J call may be wrong. Germline CDR1 reads LGHNA; CDR2 reads YSLEER. The CDR3 runs 15 residues. The DNA for the CDR3 is TGCGCCAGCAGCCAAGGCGTGACAGGGGGCTACGAGCAGTACTTC. Translated: CASSQGVTGGYEQYF.

The V call is TRBV7-9, the J call TRBJ2-1; a weak D match, TRBD1 (6 bases). The CDR3 has 16 amino acids. Trimming removed 2 bases at V and 2 bases at J, with 13 bases between. Germline V gene sequence: CDR1 SEHNR, CDR2 FQNEAQ (reference sequence). This chain's CDR3 is CASSLLMTGTYNEQFF. The CDR3 DNA reads TGTGCCAGCAGCTTACTAATGACAGGAACCTACAATGAGCAGTTCTTC.

The chain combines TRBV5-1 with TRBJ2-5; tentative D call: TRBD2 (5 bases). The CDR3 has 14 amino acids. CDR1 is SGHRS, CDR2 YFSETQ, per germline. Trimming removed 0 bases from V and 4 bases from J, with 10 bases in between. In nucleotides, the CDR3 is TGCGCCAGCAGCTTGGCCCCTGGAGGAGAGACCCAGTACTTC. Protein product: CASSLAPGGETQYF.

This sequence joins TRBV7-9 and TRBJ1-2; 9 bases line up with TRBD1. Germline trimming cut 3 bases from V and 8 bases from J; bases unmatched to any gene: 10. The CDR3 has 15 amino acids. Germline CDR1 and CDR2: SEHNR and FQNEAQ (reference sequence). The CDR3 nucleotides read TGTGCCAGCAGCTTGGGGGGGACAGGGAGGGACGGCTACACCTTC. This sequence encodes CASSLGGTGRDGYTF.

The rearrangement joins TRBV12-5 to TRBJ2-5, with a possible D match to TRBD1 (6 bases). V was pared by 1 base and J by 3 bases, with 21 bases between. The CDR3 totals 18 residues. Germline loops: CDR1 LGHNT, CDR2 FRNRAP. This CDR3 reads CASGLDTRDTLDKETQYF. CDR3 nucleotide sequence: TGTGCTAGTGGTTTGGACACCCGGGACACCCTTGACAAAGAGACCCAGTACTTC. The variable domain in full, with the rest retrieved from reference TRBV12-5 and TRBJ2-5, is DARVTQTPRHKVTEMGQEVTMRCQPILGHNTVFWYRQTMMQGLELLAYFRNRAPLDDSGMPKDRFSAEMPDATLATLKIQPSEPRDSAVYFCASGLDTRDTLDKETQYFGPGTRLLVL.